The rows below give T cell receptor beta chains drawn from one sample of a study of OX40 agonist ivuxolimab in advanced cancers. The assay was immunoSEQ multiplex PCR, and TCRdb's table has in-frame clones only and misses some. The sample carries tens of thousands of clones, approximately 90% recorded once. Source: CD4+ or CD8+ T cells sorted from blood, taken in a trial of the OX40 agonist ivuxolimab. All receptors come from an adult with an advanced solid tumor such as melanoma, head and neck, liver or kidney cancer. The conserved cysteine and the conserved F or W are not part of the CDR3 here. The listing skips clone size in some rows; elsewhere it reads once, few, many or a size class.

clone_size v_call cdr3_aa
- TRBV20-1 SARDQGSAF
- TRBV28 ASSSGTADNQPQH
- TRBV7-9 ASSLMGGNSPLH
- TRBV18 ASSPRTGGDYGYT
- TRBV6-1 ASPREQY
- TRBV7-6 ASSQLARTEAF
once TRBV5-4 ASREQRTSTDTQY
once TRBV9 ASSALSGRPNEQF
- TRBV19 ASSHRTDLRTDTQY
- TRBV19 ASSLTQGQGGNQPQH
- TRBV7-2 ASSFYGTSGRAEQF
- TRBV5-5 ASSAGWQGSAGNTIY
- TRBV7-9 ASSLGQNSYEQY
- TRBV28 ASSDSVYGYT
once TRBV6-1 ASKHRDLGYQPQH
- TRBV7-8 ASSSPGLAGSYEQY
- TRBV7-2 ASSLEAGTQETQY
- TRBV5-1 ASSLGTAMNTEAF
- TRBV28 ASSPIGFSNQPQH
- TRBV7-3 ASSLYQGEQF
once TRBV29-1 SVDQREGPVGELF
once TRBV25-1 ASSPSGPSHYEQY
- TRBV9 ASSVGASGRNTDTQY
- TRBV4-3 ASSQVAGERYNEQF
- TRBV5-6 ASSLLSHSYNEQF
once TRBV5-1 ASSITGGSPYEQY
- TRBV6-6 ASSLAGQYTDTQY
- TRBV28 ASGMNTEAF
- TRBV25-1 ASRMNTEAF
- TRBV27 ASSGQDSAYEQY
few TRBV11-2 ASSLRAGNTEAF
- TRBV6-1 ASYHFTGFRDEQY
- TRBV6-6 ASKKERTGSYEQY
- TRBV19 ASSSNRDRGLRQPQH
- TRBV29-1 SGGAPEEKLF
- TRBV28 ASSLRALGGKETQY
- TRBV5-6 ASSLNQGGAQY
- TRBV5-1 ASSLEGRGAAETQY
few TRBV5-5 ASRRGGTGNEKLF
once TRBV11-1 ASSHSGRISPEQF
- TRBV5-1 ASSSTTGYDEQY
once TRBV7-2 ASATSGINEQF
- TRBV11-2 ASRPQGTYGYT
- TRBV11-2 ASTFIPPEAF
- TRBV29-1 SVGEQGASGYT
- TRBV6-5 ASSLIMNTEAF
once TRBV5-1 ASSLDGGQPQH
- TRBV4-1 ASSQVGRGNTEAF
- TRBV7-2 ASSPFVSGEQF